This T cell receptor beta chain stems from a study of cytomegalovirus exposure and HLA in healthy donors. Study outcomes and limitations: Specific recognition of CMV antigens was confirmed in vitro for three chains (all CMV-associated). The study designated about 180 TCR beta chains cytomegalovirus-associated.

TCRdb's table, derived via immunoSEQ multiplex PCR, lists solely in-frame clones and lacks some. The profile shows about 220,000 clones, approximately 80% of them singletons. Trimming took 2 bases from V and 3 from J, leaving 11 bases between them. Germline V gene sequence: CDR1 GTSNPN, CDR2 SVGIG (reference sequence). CDR3 length equals 13 residues. Remarks on this clone: Antigen specificity is unknown.

From the approximately 120-subject validation cohort, which was separate from the roughly 630-subject first cohort, the donors were drawn. The receptor was derived from a woman aged 30 to 39 in good health and CMV-seropositive. The sample consisted of PBMCs. The chain joins TRBV30 to TRBJ2-7; D is possibly TRBD1 (5 bases). The CDR3 coding sequence is TGTGCCTGGAGTCCAGGGATGGGCTACGAGCAGTACTTC. This sequence encodes CAWSPGMGYEQYF.